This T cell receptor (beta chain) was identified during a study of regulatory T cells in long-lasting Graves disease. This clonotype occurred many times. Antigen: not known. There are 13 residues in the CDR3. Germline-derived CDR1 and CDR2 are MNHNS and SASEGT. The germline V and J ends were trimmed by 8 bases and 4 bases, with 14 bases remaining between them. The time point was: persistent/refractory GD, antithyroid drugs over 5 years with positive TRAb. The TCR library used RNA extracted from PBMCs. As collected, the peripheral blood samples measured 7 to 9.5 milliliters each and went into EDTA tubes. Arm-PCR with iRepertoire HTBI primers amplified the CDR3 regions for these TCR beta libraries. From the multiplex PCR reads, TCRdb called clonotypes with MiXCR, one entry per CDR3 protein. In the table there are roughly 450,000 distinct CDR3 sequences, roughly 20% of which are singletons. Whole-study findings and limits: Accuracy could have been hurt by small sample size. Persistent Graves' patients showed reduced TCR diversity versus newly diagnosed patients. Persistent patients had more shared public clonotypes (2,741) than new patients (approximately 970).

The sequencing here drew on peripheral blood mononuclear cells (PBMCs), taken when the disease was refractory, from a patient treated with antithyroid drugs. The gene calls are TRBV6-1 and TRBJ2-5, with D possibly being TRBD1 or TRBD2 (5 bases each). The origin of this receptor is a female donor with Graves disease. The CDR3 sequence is CASGGLPGETQYF. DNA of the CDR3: TGTGCCAGCGGGGGTCTCCCGGGAGAGACCCAGTACTTC.